This TCR beta chain emerged from a study of cytomegalovirus exposure and HLA in healthy donors. A multiplex PCR was run with 60 Vbeta primers and 13 Jbeta primers. The protocol was immunoSEQ multiplex PCR, while the TCRdb copy is restricted to in-frame clones and leaves out a portion. This repertoire shows 110,000 to 150,000 clones, 70% to 85% found once; its top ten account for approximately 8.2%. To note about this clone: Its antigen remains unidentified.

Whole-study results and caveats: The study dropped some indistinguishable V segments, TRBV6-2 and TRBV6-3 among them. Cytomegalovirus-associated status was assigned to approximately 160 TCR beta chains. Across donors, presence/absence analyses took sequencing depth to be roughly uniform.

Germline V lookup: CDR1 SGHDN, CDR2 FVKESK. V lost 3 bases and J lost 7; bases outside the gene matches: 15. This CDR3 comprises 18 residues. The clonotype was recovered from a woman in her forties or fifties in good health and CMV-seropositive. The sample was PBMCs. J is TRBJ1-6 and V is TRBV14, with 7 positions matching TRBD1. DNA of the CDR3: TGTGCCAGCAGCCACTCCATATCGGAGGGGGCGTCAAATTCACCCCTCCACTTT. Protein sequence: CASSHSISEGASNSPLHF.